These 9 T cell receptor beta chains were sequenced from one sample in a study of T cells in Graves' hyperthyroidism and ophthalmopathy. Amplified TCR beta CDR3 regions derived from RNA transcripts. First-round RT-PCR with HTBI primers amplified the TCR CDR3 region. TCRdb reprocessed the multiplex PCR reads via MiXCR and lists one record per CDR3 protein. The table has approximately 640,000 distinct CDR3 sequences, under 20% seen once. The sample consisted of blood. The receptors derive from a woman in her twenties or thirties with Graves' hyperthyroidism.

In this sample, this clonotype turned up many times. J is TRBJ2-1 and V is TRBV3-1; D gene uncertain. CDR1 and CDR2 from the germline V gene are LGHDT and YNNKEL (reference sequence). The CDR3 is 12 residues long. V lost 3 bases and J lost 8, with 8 bases in between. CDR3 region: CASSHLGDEQFF. The CDR3 nucleotides read TGTGCCAGCAGCCACCTCGGCGATGAGCAGTTCTTC.

This clonotype has ten or more counts. V is TRBV6-5 and J is TRBJ2-1; no reliable D call. Trimming left V 3 bases short and J 7 bases short, with 7 bases between. This CDR3 is 12 amino acids long. The V gene's germline CDR1 is MNHEY and CDR2 SVGAGI. The CDR3 sequence: CASSYGWNEQFF. CDR3 nucleotides: TGTGCCAGCAGTTATGGGTGGAATGAGCAGTTCTTC.

The chain joins TRBV15 to TRBJ2-7; 8 bases agree with TRBD1. Trimming at V came to 1 base and at J to 4 bases, leaving 9 bases not matched to a gene. The CDR3 contains 16 residues. The germline V gene has CDR1 LNHNV and CDR2 YYDKDF (reference sequence). The CDR3 DNA is TGTGCCACCAGCAGAGTCGCGGGCAGGGGGCAATACGAGCAGTACTTC. It codes for CATSRVAGRGQYEQYF.

The gene calls are TRBV5-1 and TRBJ1-1, with 7 bases identical to TRBD1. CDR1 and CDR2 from the germline V gene are SGHRS and YFSETQ. The CDR3 extends over 15 amino acids. With V trimmed by 0 bases and J by 4 bases, 6 bases remained unmatched. The CDR3 DNA reads as TGCGCCAGCAGCTTGGGCAACGCAGGGGGCACTGAAGCTTTCTTT. Protein product: CASSLGNAGGTEAFF.

As regards this clonotype: This may be a read error, as it is one base from a much larger clone. The chain couples TRBV28 to TRBJ2-7, with TRBD1 identical over 12 bases. The CDR3 has 15 amino acids. Germline V lookup: CDR1 MDHEN, CDR2 SYDVKM. CDR3 region: CASSPPGTGGYEQHF. For the CDR3, the DNA is TGTGCCAGCAGCCCCCCGGGGACAGGGGGCTACGAGCAGCACTTC.

The sample holds a few counts of this clonotype. V usage is TRBV13 and J usage is TRBJ2-2; D unclear. Germline values: CDR1 PRHDT, CDR2 FYEKMQ (reference sequence). V was pared by 0 bases and J by 7 bases, with 6 bases between. The CDR3 has 13 amino acids. The CDR3 DNA follows: TGTGCCAGCAGCTTAGGTCAGAACGGGGAGCTGTTTTTT. Its protein product is CASSLGQNGELFF.

The rearrangement links TRBV29-1 to TRBJ2-3; TRBD2 aligns across 9 bases. Germline V CDR1 and CDR2: SQVTM, ANQGSEA. Trimming removed 3 bases from V and 7 bases from J; junction bases left unmatched: 8. The CDR3 consists of 14 residues. The CDR3 spells CSVDRLAGIHTQYF. CDR3 nucleotide sequence: TGCAGCGTTGACAGGCTAGCGGGAATCCATACGCAGTATTTT.

This clonotype came up many times. The rearrangement joins TRBV27 to TRBJ2-5, with D perhaps being TRBD1 or TRBD2 (5 bases each). Germline loops: CDR1 MNHEY, CDR2 SMNVEV (reference sequence). The CDR3 loop spans 14 amino acids. Trimming stripped 0 bases from V and 5 bases from J, with 10 bases between. For the CDR3, the DNA is TGTGCCAGCAGTTTATCGAGGGGCACTGAGACCCAGTACTTC. Encoded protein: CASSLSRGTETQYF.

This clonotype has at least ten counts. The chain links TRBV28 to TRBJ2-1; D unclear. The CDR3 covers 13 residues. V was pared by 0 bases and J by 6 bases, with 6 bases between. Germline loops: CDR1 MDHEN, CDR2 SYDVKM. The CDR3 bases are TGTGCCAGCAGTTTATGGGGTTCCAATGAGCAGTTCTTC. This gives the protein CASSLWGSNEQFF.